This TCR beta chain appears in the sequencing data of a study of CD8 T cells in ankylosing spondylitis. The CDR3 contains 14 residues. The V and J ends lost 3 bases and 5 bases, in that order; junction bases with no gene match: 7. Germline V gives CDR1 DFQATT, CDR2 SNEGSKA (reference sequence). This clonotype was counted many times. Its antigen is not identified. Each CDR3 protein gets one entry after TCRdb re-called the 5' RACE reads with MiXCR. The data contain approximately 520,000 distinct CDR3 sequences, about 5.2% of them singletons. Study-level results: In reactive arthritis synovial fluid and blood, some motif variants had been reported before. The disease-linked clones had a CD8+ phenotype and low blood frequencies. A TCR beta motif made of under 10 highly homologous variants seemed typical of ankylosing spondylitis blood.

This chain connects TRBV20-1 to TRBJ2-5; 9 positions agree with TRBD2. What was sequenced was blood, either unsorted or a sorted T cell fraction (not recorded which). The TCR comes from a male donor with ankylosing spondylitis. The CDR3 nucleotides read TGCAGTGCTAGTCGCCTAGCGGGGAGGGAGACCCAGTACTTC. Translated, it gives CSASRLAGRETQYF.